This T cell receptor beta chain was sequenced for a study of T cells after yellow fever vaccination. Concerning this clonotype itself: Its antigen is not identified.

Production of TCR cDNA was by 5'RACE template switching, which also added a universal primer site and UMIs. MiXCR, run by TCRdb on the 5' RACE reads, gives a single entry per CDR3 protein. The data hold over 250,000 distinct CDR3 sequences, with around 4.9% observed a single time. General observations from the study: Researchers report a weaker secondary response that nonetheless peaked faster, day 5 versus 15. There was a small share of clonotypes that showed up in both the CD4 and CD8 compartments. The booster saw the reappearance of most primary-vaccination clones (about 95% CD4, around 88% CD8).

The CDR3 runs 15 residues. Trimming took 3 bases from V and 4 from J, leaving 16 bases between them. Germline V gene data show CDR1 as SGDLS and CDR2 as YYNGEE. This sequence was found in a young man who received the YFV17D yellow fever vaccine. V usage is TRBV9 and J usage is TRBJ2-5, with D possibly TRBD1 on 6 matching bases. The source was CD4+ T cells sorted from PBMCs, collected on the day of the yellow fever booster vaccination. As DNA, the CDR3 is TGTGCCAGCAGCGAAAGCCAGGGGCGCGTAGAGACCCAGTACTTC. Encoded protein: CASSESQGRVETQYF.